The T cell receptor (beta chain) described here comes from a study of blood T cell repertoires in COVID-19. Across the whole study: PBMCs, B-cell-depleted T cells, or T cells were the source of the cDNA or gDNA that made up the material.

As processed by the authors: Reference gene primers were amplified, and this amplification served to estimate nucleated cell counts. Generated by immunoSEQ multiplex PCR, the TCRdb table keeps only in-frame clones and is missing some. From that table come the V and J calls and clone size; the DNA was used to work out D and trimming. The repertoire holds 350,000 to 450,000 clones, with about 86% as singletons. It was during active infection that Seattle patients were enrolled and then longitudinally followed. Germline CDR1 reads KGHSH; CDR2 reads LQKENI. J gave up 2 bases and V 0 bases, and 8 bases lay outside the gene matches. The CDR3 length is 18 residues.

This chain joins TRBV18 and TRBJ2-3; 10 bases agree with TRBD2. The sample taken for sequencing was peripheral blood. The sequence derives from a woman aged 55 to 70 with COVID-19, enrolled during active disease. The DNA of the CDR3 is TGTGCCAGCTCACCACCGGGCACTAGCGGGGCATTCACAGATACGCAGTATTTT. Translating gives CASSPPGTSGAFTDTQYF.